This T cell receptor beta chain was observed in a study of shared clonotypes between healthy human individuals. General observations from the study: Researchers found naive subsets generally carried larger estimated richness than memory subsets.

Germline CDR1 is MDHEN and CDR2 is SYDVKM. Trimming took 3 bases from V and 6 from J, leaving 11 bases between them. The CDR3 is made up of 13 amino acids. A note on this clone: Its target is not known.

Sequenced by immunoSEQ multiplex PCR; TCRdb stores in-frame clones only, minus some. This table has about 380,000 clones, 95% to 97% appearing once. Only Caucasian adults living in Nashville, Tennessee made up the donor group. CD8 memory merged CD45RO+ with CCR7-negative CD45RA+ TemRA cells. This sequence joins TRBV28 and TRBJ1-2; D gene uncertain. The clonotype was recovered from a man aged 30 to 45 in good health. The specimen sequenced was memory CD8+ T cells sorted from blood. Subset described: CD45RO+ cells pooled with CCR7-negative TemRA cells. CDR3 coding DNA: TGTGCCAGCAGTTTTTACCCCGCGGATGGCTACACCTTC. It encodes CASSFYPADGYTF.